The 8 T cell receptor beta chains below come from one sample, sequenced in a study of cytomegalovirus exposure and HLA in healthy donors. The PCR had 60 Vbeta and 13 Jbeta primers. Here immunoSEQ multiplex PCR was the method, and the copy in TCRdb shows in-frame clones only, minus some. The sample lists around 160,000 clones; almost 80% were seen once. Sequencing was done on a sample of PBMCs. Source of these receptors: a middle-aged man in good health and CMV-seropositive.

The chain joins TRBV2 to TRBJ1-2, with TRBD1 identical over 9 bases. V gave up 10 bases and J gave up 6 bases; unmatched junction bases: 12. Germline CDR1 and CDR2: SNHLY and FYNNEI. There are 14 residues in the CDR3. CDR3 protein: CATGQGRLTNGYTF. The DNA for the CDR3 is TGTGCCACGGGACAGGGACGGCTTACGAATGGCTACACCTTC.

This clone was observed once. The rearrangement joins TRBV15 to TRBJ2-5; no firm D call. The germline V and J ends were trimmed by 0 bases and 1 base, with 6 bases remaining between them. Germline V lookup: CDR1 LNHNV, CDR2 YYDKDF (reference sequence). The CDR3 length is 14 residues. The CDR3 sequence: CATSREGTQETQYF. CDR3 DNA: TGTGCCACCAGCAGAGAGGGCACCCAAGAGACCCAGTACTTC. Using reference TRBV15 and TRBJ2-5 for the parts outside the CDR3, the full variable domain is DAMVIQNPRYQVTQFGKPVTLSCSQTLNHNVMYWYQQKSSQAPKLLFHYYDKDFNNEADTPDNFQSRRPNTSFCFLDIRSPGLGDTAMYLCATSREGTQETQYFGPGTRLLVL.

CDR3 bases: TGTGCCAGCTTCAATACAGGGGCCCTAGTGGAGGGCTACACCTTC. Translation: CASFNTGALVEGYTF. The rearrangement joins TRBV6-1 to TRBJ1-2; 7 bases align to TRBD1. Germline V gene sequence: CDR1 MNHNS, CDR2 SASEGT. The CDR3 covers 15 residues. Unmatched junction bases numbered 17, after V lost 8 bases and J lost 8 bases.

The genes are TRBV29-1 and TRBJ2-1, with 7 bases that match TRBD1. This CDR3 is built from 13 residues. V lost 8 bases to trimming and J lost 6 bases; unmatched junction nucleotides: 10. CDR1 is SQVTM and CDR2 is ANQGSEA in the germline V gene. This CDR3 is CSLRGAGGNEQFF. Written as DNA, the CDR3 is TGCAGCCTTCGTGGGGCAGGGGGCAATGAGCAGTTCTTC.

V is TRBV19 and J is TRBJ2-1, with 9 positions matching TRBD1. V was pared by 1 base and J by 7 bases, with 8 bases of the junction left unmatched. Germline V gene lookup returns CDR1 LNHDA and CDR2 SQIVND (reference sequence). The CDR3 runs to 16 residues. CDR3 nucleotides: TGTGCCAGTAGTATAGTCGGGGACAGGGAGACGAATGAGCAGTTCTTC. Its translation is CASSIVGDRETNEQFF.

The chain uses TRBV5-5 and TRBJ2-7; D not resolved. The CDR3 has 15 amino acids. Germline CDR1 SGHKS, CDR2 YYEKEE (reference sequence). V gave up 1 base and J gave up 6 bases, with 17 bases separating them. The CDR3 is CASSLMSEITSEQYV. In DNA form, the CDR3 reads TGTGCCAGCAGCTTGATGTCGGAGATTACATCCGAGCAGTACGTC.

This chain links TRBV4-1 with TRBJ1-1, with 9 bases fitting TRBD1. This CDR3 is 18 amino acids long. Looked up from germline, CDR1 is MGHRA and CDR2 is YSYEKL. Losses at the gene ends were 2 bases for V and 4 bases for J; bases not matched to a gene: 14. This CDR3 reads CASSQRWNTGGEGTEAFF. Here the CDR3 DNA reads TGCGCCAGCAGCCAACGATGGAACACAGGGGGCGAAGGCACTGAAGCTTTCTTT.

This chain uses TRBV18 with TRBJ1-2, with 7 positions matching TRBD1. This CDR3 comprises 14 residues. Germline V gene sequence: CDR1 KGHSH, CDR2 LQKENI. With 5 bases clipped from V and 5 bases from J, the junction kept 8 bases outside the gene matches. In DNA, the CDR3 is TGTGCCAGCTCATCCGACAGGGTGAGGTATGGCTACACCTTC. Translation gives CASSSDRVRYGYTF.